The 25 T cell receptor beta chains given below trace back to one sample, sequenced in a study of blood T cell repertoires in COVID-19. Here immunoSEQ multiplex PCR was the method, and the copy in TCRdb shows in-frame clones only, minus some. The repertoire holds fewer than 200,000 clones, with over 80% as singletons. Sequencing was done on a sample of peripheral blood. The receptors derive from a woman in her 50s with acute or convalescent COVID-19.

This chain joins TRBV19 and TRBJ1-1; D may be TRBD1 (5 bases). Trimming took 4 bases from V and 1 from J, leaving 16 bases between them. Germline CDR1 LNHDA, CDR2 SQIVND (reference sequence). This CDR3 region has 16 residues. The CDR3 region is CASSNRGGEGNTEAFF. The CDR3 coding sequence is TGTGCCAGTAGTAACCGGGGAGGGGAGGGGAACACTGAAGCTTTCTTT.

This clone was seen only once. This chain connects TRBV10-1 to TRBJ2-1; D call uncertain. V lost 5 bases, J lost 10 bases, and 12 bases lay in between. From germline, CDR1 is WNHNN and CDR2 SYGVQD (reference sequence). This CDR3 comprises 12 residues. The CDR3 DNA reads TGCGCCAGCAGTTCCCTGCTCGGGGAGCAGTTCTTC. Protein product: CASSSLLGEQFF.

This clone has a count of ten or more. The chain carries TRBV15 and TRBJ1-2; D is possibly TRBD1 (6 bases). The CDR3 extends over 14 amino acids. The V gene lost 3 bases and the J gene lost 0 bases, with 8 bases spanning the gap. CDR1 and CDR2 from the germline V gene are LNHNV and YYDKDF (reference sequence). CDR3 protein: CATSRDSSNYGYTF. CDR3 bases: TGTGCCACCAGCAGGGACAGTTCTAACTATGGCTACACCTTC.

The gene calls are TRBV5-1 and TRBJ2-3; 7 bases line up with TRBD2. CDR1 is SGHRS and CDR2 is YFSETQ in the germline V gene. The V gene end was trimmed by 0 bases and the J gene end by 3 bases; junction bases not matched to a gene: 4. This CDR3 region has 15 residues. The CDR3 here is CASSLGLARTDTQYF. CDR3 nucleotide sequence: TGCGCCAGCAGCTTGGGACTAGCAAGAACAGATACGCAGTATTTT.

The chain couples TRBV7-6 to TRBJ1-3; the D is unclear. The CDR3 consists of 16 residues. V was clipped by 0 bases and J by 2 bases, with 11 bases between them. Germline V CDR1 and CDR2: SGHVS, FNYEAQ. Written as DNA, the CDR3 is TGTGCCAGCAGCTTAGCCTTTATGGGCACTGGAAACACCATATATTTT. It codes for CASSLAFMGTGNTIYF.

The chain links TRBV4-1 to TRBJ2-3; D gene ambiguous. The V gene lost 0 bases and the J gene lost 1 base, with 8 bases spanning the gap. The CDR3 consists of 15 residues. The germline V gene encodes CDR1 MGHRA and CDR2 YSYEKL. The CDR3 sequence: CASSQEIVRTDTQYF. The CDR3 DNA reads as TGCGCCAGCAGCCAAGAAATAGTCCGCACAGATACGCAGTATTTT.

CDR3 region: CAISESRTTGYANEQFF. CDR3 sequence (DNA): TGTGCCATCAGTGAGTCTCGTACTACGGGGTACGCCAATGAGCAGTTCTTC. V usage is TRBV10-3 and J usage is TRBJ2-1; D is possibly TRBD2 (5 bases). The CDR3 totals 17 residues. Looked up from germline, CDR1 is ENHRY and CDR2 is SYGVKD. Trimming took 0 bases from V and 6 from J, leaving 18 bases between them.

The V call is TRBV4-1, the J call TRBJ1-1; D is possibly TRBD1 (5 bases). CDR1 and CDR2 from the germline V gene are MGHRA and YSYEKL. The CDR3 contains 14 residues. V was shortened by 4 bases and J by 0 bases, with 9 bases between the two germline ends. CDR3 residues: CASSLGHMNTEAFF. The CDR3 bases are TGCGCCAGCAGCCTCGGACATATGAACACTGAAGCTTTCTTT.

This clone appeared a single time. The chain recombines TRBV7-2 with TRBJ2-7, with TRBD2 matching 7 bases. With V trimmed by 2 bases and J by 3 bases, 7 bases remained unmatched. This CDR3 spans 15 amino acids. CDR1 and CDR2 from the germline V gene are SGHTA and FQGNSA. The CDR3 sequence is CASSLSGGGLYEQYF. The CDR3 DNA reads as TGTGCCAGCAGCTTAAGTGGGGGGGGACTCTACGAGCAGTACTTC.

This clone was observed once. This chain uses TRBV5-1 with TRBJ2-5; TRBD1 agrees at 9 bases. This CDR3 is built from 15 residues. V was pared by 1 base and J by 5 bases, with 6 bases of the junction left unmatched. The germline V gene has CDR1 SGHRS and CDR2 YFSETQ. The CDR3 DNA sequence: TGCGCCAGCAGCTTGAGCGGACAGGGGTCGGAGACCCAGTACTTC. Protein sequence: CASSLSGQGSETQYF.

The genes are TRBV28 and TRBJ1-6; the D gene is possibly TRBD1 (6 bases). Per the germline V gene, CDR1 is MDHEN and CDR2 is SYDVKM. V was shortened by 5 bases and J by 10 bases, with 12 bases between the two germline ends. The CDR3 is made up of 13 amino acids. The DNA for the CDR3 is TGTGCCAGCAGTGAGTACAGGGCCTCACCCCTCCACTTT. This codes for CASSEYRASPLHF.

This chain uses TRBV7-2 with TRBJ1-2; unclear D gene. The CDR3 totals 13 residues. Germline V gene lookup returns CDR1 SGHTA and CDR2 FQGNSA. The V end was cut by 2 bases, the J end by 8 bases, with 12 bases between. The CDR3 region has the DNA TGTGCCAGCAGCTTATCTGACACCGCGGGCTACACCTTC. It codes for CASSLSDTAGYTF.

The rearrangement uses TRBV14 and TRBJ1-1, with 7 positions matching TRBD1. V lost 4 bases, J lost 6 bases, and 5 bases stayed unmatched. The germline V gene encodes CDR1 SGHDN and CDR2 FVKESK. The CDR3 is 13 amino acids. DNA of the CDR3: TGTGCCAGCAGCCCTTGGACAGGTGCTGAAGCTTTCTTT. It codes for CASSPWTGAEAFF.

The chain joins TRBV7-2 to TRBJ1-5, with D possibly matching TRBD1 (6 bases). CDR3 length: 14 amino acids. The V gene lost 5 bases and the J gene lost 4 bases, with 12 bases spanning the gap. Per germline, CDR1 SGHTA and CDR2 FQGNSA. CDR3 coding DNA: TGTGCCAGCAGCCCGGACAGCCCAAATCAGCCCCAGCATTTT. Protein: CASSPDSPNQPQHF.

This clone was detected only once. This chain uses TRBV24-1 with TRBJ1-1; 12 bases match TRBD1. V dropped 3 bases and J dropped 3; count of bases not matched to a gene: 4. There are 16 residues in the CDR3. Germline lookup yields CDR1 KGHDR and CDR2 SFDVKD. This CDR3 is CATSDTGTGGYTEAFF. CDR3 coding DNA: TGTGCCACCAGTGATACCGGGACAGGGGGCTACACTGAAGCTTTCTTT.

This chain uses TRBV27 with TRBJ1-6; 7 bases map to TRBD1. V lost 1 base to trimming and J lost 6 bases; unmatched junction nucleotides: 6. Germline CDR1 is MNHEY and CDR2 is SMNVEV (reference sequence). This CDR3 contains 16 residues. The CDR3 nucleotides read TGTGCCAGCAGTTTATGGGGCAGGGGGAGTAATTCACCCCTCCACTTT. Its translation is CASSLWGRGSNSPLHF.

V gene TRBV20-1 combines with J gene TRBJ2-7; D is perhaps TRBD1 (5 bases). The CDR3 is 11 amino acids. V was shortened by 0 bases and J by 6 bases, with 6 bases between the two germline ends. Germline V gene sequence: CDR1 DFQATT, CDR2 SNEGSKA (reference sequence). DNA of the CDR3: TGCAGTGCTAGAGAGGGGCGCGAGCAGTACTTC. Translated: CSAREGREQYF.

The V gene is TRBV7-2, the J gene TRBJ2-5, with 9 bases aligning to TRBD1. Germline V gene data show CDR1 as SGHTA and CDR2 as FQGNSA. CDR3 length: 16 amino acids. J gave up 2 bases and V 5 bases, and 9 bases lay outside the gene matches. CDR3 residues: CASSARTGDLQETQYF. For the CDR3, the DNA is TGTGCCAGCAGCGCCCGGACAGGGGACCTACAAGAGACCCAGTACTTC.

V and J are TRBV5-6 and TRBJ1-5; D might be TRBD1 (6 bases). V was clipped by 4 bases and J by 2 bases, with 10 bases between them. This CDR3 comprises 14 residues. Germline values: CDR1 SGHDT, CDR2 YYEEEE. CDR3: CASSPSGGNQPQHF. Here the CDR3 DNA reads TGTGCCAGCAGCCCCTCAGGGGGCAATCAGCCCCAGCATTTT.

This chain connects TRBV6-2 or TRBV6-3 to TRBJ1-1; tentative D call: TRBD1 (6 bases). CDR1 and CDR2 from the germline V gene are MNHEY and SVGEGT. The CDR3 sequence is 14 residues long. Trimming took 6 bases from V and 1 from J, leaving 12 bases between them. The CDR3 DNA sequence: TGTGCCAGCAGCCGACAGGCTACGAACACTGAAGCTTTCTTT. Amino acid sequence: CASSRQATNTEAFF.

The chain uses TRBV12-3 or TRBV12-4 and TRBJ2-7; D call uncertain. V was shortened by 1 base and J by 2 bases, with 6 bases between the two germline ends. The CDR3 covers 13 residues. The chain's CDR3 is CASSLGLTYEQYF. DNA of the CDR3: TGTGCCAGCAGTTTAGGGCTCACCTACGAGCAGTACTTC.

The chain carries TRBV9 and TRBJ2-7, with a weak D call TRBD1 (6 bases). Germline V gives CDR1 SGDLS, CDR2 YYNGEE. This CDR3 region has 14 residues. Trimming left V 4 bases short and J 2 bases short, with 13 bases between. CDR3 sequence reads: CASSLTTGPYEQYF. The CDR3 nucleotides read TGTGCCAGCAGCTTAACGACAGGTCCCTACGAGCAGTACTTC.

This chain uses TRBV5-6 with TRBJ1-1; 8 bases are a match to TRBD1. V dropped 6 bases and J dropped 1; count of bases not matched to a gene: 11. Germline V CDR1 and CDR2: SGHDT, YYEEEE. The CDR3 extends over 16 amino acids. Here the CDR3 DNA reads TGTGCCAGCACCGATAACAGGGGGAATTGGAACACTGAAGCTTTCTTT. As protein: CASTDNRGNWNTEAFF.

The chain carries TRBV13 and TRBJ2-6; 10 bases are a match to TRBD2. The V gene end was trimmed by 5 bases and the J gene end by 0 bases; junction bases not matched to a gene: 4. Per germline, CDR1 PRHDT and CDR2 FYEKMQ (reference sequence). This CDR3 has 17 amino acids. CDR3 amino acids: CASSQGLADSGANVLTF. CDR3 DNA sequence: TGTGCCAGCAGCCAAGGACTAGCGGACTCTGGGGCCAACGTCCTGACTTTC.

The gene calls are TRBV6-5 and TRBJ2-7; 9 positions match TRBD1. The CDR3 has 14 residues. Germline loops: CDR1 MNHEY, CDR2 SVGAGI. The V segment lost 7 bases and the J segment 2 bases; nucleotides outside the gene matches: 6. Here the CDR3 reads CASTRGQGPYEQYF. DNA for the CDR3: TGTGCCAGCACTAGGGGACAGGGACCCTACGAGCAGTACTTC.